This T cell receptor beta chain emerged from a study of blood T cell repertoires in COVID-19. Study details: Collection of acute and convalescent COVID-19 samples took place in the United States, Italy and Spain. The analysed material was cDNA or gDNA that came from T cells, B-cell-depleted T cells, or PBMCs.

In the authors' workflow: Nucleated cell counts were estimated from reference gene primer amplification. Sequencing used immunoSEQ multiplex PCR; TCRdb keeps in-frame clones, though not all of them. That table gives V, J and clone size, and the DNA gave D and trimming. The table includes approximately 28,000 clones, more than 90% detected once. This CDR3 is built from 15 residues. Trimming removed 0 bases from V and 3 bases from J, with 11 bases in between. The V gene's germline CDR1 is SGHRS and CDR2 YFSETQ. This clonotype was obtained from a man between 65 and 85 years old with active or convalescent COVID-19. Sequencing was done on a sample of peripheral blood. The chain is built from TRBV5-1 and TRBJ2-3; D is perhaps TRBD1 (6 bases). CDR3 nucleotides: TGCGCCAGCAGCTTGGGTACAGGGCTAACAGATACGCAGTATTTT. As protein: CASSLGTGLTDTQYF.